The 29 T cell receptor beta chains below come from one sample, sequenced in a study of blood T cell repertoires in COVID-19. Generated by immunoSEQ multiplex PCR, the TCRdb table keeps only in-frame clones and is missing some. The sample carries some 9,200 clones, more than 85% recorded once. Sequencing was performed on peripheral blood. The receptor source for this set is a woman aged 45-59 years with active COVID-19.

This clone was seen just once. CDR3 loop: CASSLDAGSGANVLTF. For the CDR3, the DNA is TGCGCCAGCAGCTTGGATGCGGGCTCTGGGGCCAACGTCCTGACTTTC. The genes are TRBV5-1 and TRBJ2-6; a weak D match, TRBD2 (5 bases). V was shortened by 0 bases and J by 0 bases, with 7 bases between the two germline ends. The CDR3 is 16 amino acids. Germline CDR1 reads SGHRS; CDR2 reads YFSETQ.

V and J are TRBV24-1 and TRBJ2-1; 9 bases fit TRBD2. Germline CDR1 is KGHDR and CDR2 is SFDVKD. Germline trimming cut 5 bases from V and 2 bases from J; bases unmatched to any gene: 3. The CDR3 has 15 residues. The CDR3 DNA is TGTGCCACCAGTGGGGCTAGCGGGACCTACAATGAGCAGTTCTTC. Amino acid sequence: CATSGASGTYNEQFF.

The gene calls are TRBV5-1 and TRBJ1-2, with 9 bases identical to TRBD1. The trim removed 0 bases at V and 7 bases at J, leaving 10 bases unmatched. Looked up from germline, CDR1 is SGHRS and CDR2 is YFSETQ. The CDR3 has 16 amino acids. The CDR3 nucleotides are TGCGCCAGCAGCTTGGAGCCGGGACAGGGAGGATTTGGCTACACCTTC. Translation: CASSLEPGQGGFGYTF.

The gene calls are TRBV5-1 and TRBJ2-3; 7 bases fit TRBD2. The CDR3 totals 16 residues. Germline V CDR1 and CDR2: SGHRS, YFSETQ. V was pared by 4 bases and J by 3 bases, with 11 bases of the junction left unmatched. The CDR3 nucleotides read TGCGCCAGCAGCCTCGGATCCCTAGCGGAGACAGATACGCAGTATTTT. Protein product: CASSLGSLAETDTQYF.

This chain uses TRBV2 with TRBJ1-1; D not resolved. V was shortened by 5 bases and J by 3 bases, with 7 bases between the two germline ends. From germline, CDR1 is SNHLY and CDR2 FYNNEI. The CDR3 runs 12 residues. CDR3 nucleotide sequence: TGTGCCAGCAGTCTACAGTACACTGAAGCTTTCTTT. It is translated as CASSLQYTEAFF.

This chain links TRBV6-2 or TRBV6-3 with TRBJ1-2; TRBD1 might be the D (5 bases). Trimming cost V 0 bases and J 2 bases, with 13 bases left between them. Germline V gene data show CDR1 as MNHEY and CDR2 as SVGEGT. The length of the CDR3 is 16 residues. CDR3 sequence: CASSYSQVTANYGYTF. CDR3 DNA sequence: TGTGCCAGCAGTTACTCGCAGGTGACAGCCAACTATGGCTACACCTTC.

The chain employs TRBV28 and TRBJ2-7, with 8 nucleotides matching TRBD1. The CDR3 length is 14 residues. Germline trimming cut 7 bases from V and 1 base from J; bases unmatched to any gene: 6. Germline-derived CDR1 and CDR2 are MDHEN and SYDVKM. The CDR3 loop is CASNGQGISYEQYF. The CDR3 DNA reads as TGTGCCAGCAATGGACAGGGCATTTCCTACGAGCAGTACTTC.

This clone has just one count. V and J are TRBV4-1 and TRBJ1-4; D is possibly TRBD1 (6 bases). Deletions cut 4 bases from V and 7 bases from J, with 19 bases between. This CDR3 is 16 amino acids long. Germline V gene sequence: CDR1 MGHRA, CDR2 YSYEKL. The DNA for the CDR3 is TGCGCCAGCAGCCGCACCCCAGGGGTTACGACTGAAAAACTGTTTTTT. It specifies CASSRTPGVTTEKLFF.

This chain links TRBV7-2 with TRBJ2-3; D remains unclear. The CDR3 consists of 15 residues. The germline gives CDR1 SGHTA, CDR2 FQGNSA. The ends were cut back, 5 bases at V and 0 bases at J, with 12 bases in the middle. The CDR3 region has the DNA TGTGCCAGCAGCGATCTACGATCTAGCACAGATACGCAGTATTTT. This encodes CASSDLRSSTDTQYF.

The rearrangement uses TRBV4-1 and TRBJ1-6; 7 bases line up with TRBD1. The V and J ends lost 5 bases and 5 bases, in that order; junction bases with no gene match: 6. The CDR3 is made up of 15 amino acids. Germline assignment: CDR1 MGHRA and CDR2 YSYEKL. The CDR3: CASSVHRGNNSPLHF. For the CDR3, the DNA is TGCGCCAGCAGCGTTCACAGGGGCAATAATTCACCCCTCCACTTT.

The V and J genes are TRBV7-9 and TRBJ2-3; D unresolved. The germline V gene encodes CDR1 SEHNR and CDR2 FQNEAQ (reference sequence). V was clipped by 5 bases and J by 4 bases, with 13 bases between them. The CDR3 has 14 residues. The CDR3 sequence: CASSPNHRADTQYF. The CDR3 DNA is TGTGCCAGCAGCCCAAACCATCGGGCAGATACGCAGTATTTT. Full variable domain (rest looked up from reference TRBV7-9 and TRBJ2-3): DTGVSQNPRHKITKRGQNVTFRCDPISEHNRLYWYRQTLGQGPEFLTYFQNEAQLEKSRLLSDRFSAERPKGSFSTLEIQRTEQGDSAMYLCASSPNHRADTQYFGPGTRLTVL.

The J gene is TRBJ1-1, the V gene TRBV9; tentatively, D is TRBD1 (5 bases). Trimming took 0 bases from V and 3 from J, leaving 12 bases between them. This CDR3 spans 15 amino acids. In germline, CDR1 is SGDLS, CDR2 YYNGEE. CDR3 residues: CASSVVGRGDTEAFF. In DNA, the CDR3 is TGTGCCAGCAGCGTAGTGGGACGGGGGGACACTGAAGCTTTCTTT.

V usage is TRBV9 and J usage is TRBJ2-7; 7 positions match TRBD1. Trimming took 2 bases from V and 6 from J; bases not matched to a gene: 5. The germline CDR1 and CDR2 sequences are SGDLS and YYNGEE. The CDR3 has 13 amino acids. DNA of the CDR3: TGTGCCAGCAGCGTGAGACAGGGCGGCGAGCAGTACTTC. Its translation: CASSVRQGGEQYF.

The CDR3 sequence is CASSWDRGSYEQYF. The DNA for the CDR3 is TGTGCCAGCAGCTGGGACAGGGGGTCCTACGAGCAGTACTTC. The gene calls are TRBV6-5 and TRBJ2-7, with 11 bases that match TRBD1. J lost 1 base, V lost 6 bases, and 2 bases had no gene match. The CDR3 is made up of 14 amino acids. CDR1 and CDR2 from the germline V gene are MNHEY and SVGAGI.

The chain has TRBV4-1 and TRBJ2-3, with 16 bases lining up with TRBD2. CDR1 is MGHRA, CDR2 YSYEKL, per germline. CDR3 length: 18 residues. V shed 1 base, J shed 5 bases, and the junction held 6 bases outside the gene matches. The CDR3 DNA is TGCGCCAGCAGCCAAGGGGGACTAGCGGGAGGGGCGGGAGATACGCAGTATTTT. It translates to CASSQGGLAGGAGDTQYF.

This chain links TRBV4-2 with TRBJ2-1, with D tentatively TRBD2 (6 bases). The germline V gene has CDR1 LGHNA and CDR2 YNFKEQ. V shed 0 bases and J shed 2 bases, with 20 bases lying between them. This CDR3 spans 19 amino acids. Here the CDR3 DNA reads TGTGCCAGCAGCCAAGAGGTTAGCGGCTTTCCCGGGGCCTACAATGAGCAGTTCTTC. Translation: CASSQEVSGFPGAYNEQFF.

J is TRBJ2-7 and V is TRBV19; 7 bases are a match to TRBD1. V was clipped by 11 bases and J by 5 bases; unmatched bases: 15. Germline loops: CDR1 LNHDA, CDR2 SQIVND (reference sequence). The CDR3 contains 14 residues. CDR3 nucleotide sequence: TGTGCCCAGCACTCCCGGGACAGCGAAAACGAGCAGTACTTC. This translates into CAQHSRDSENEQYF.

The chain links TRBV2 to TRBJ1-5; TRBD1 matches 12 bases. This CDR3 has 14 residues. Trimming removed 8 bases from V and 6 bases from J; junction bases left unmatched: 5. Germline CDR1 is SNHLY and CDR2 is FYNNEI. The CDR3 loop is CASAGTGGSQPQHF. CDR3 DNA sequence: TGTGCCAGCGCTGGGACAGGGGGCAGTCAGCCCCAGCATTTT.

This chain connects TRBV5-1 to TRBJ1-1; no clear D. Per the germline V gene, CDR1 is SGHRS and CDR2 is YFSETQ. The CDR3 runs to 11 residues. Trimming shortened V by 7 bases and J by 8 bases, and 12 bases separated the two germline ends. This CDR3 reads CASRSSLEAFF. In DNA, the CDR3 is TGCGCCAGCCGTTCGAGCCTAGAAGCTTTCTTT.

This clone was found once. The chain carries TRBV19 and TRBJ1-2; 9 nucleotides match TRBD1. CDR1 and CDR2 from the germline V gene are LNHDA and SQIVND (reference sequence). This CDR3 is built from 15 residues. After removal of 6 bases from V and 4 bases from J, the junction contained 9 bases not matched to a gene. CDR3 protein: CASRWGGQGIYGYTF. CDR3 bases: TGTGCCAGTAGATGGGGGGGACAGGGAATCTATGGCTACACCTTC.

CDR3: CASSQGDSEDTEAFF. The CDR3 DNA follows: TGTGCCAGCAGCCAGGGGGACAGCGAGGACACTGAAGCTTTCTTT. The chain has TRBV4-2 and TRBJ1-1, with 7 bases fitting TRBD1. Trimming took 3 bases from V and 3 from J; bases not matched to a gene: 7. Germline-derived CDR1 and CDR2 are LGHNA and YNFKEQ. This CDR3 spans 15 amino acids.

The chain couples TRBV28 to TRBJ1-5, with D perhaps matching TRBD1 (5 bases). The CDR3 has 14 residues. With 8 bases removed from V and 2 bases from J, the gap between germline ends came to 13 bases. Germline V gene lookup returns CDR1 MDHEN and CDR2 SYDVKM. CDR3 residues: CASVRGDGNQPQHF. The CDR3 coding sequence is TGTGCCAGCGTCCGGGGGGATGGCAATCAGCCCCAGCATTTT.

The chain couples TRBV30 to TRBJ1-6; tentative D call: TRBD1 (6 bases). With 4 bases removed from V and 11 bases from J, the gap between germline ends came to 15 bases. Germline V gives CDR1 GTSNPN, CDR2 SVGIG (reference sequence). The CDR3 is 13 amino acids. CDR3 in DNA: TGTGCCTGGAACAGGGAGGGACGTCCACCCCTCCACTTT. Residues: CAWNREGRPPLHF.

This chain connects TRBV10-3 to TRBJ2-1; 13 positions match TRBD2. Germline V gives CDR1 ENHRY, CDR2 SYGVKD. V shed 7 bases and J 4 bases; nucleotides not matched to a gene: 4. This CDR3 is built from 15 residues. CDR3: CAITSGLAGYNEQFF. The CDR3 bases are TGTGCCATCACTTCGGGACTAGCGGGATACAATGAGCAGTTCTTC.

This chain links TRBV27 with TRBJ1-3, with 9 bases matching TRBD1. V dropped 5 bases and J dropped 7; count of bases not matched to a gene: 6. Per germline, CDR1 MNHEY and CDR2 SMNVEV (reference sequence). This CDR3 contains 14 residues. This chain's CDR3 is CASSSPGQGNTIYF. CDR3 bases: TGTGCCAGCAGTAGCCCCGGACAGGGGAACACCATATATTTT.

This rearrangement joins TRBV5-1 to TRBJ1-1, with D possibly TRBD1 on 5 matching bases. The CDR3 length is 14 residues. The V end lost 5 bases, the J end lost 1 base, and 12 bases lay between the germline ends. CDR1 is SGHRS and CDR2 is YFSETQ in the germline V gene. The CDR3 DNA reads as TGCGCCAGCAGGGAAGACAGCTCGAACACTGAAGCTTTCTTT. This sequence encodes CASREDSSNTEAFF.

The chain joins TRBV11-1 to TRBJ2-7, with D hard to call. There are 12 residues in the CDR3. V was trimmed by 4 bases and J by 6 bases, leaving 10 bases between them. Germline V lookup: CDR1 SGHAT, CDR2 FQDESV (reference sequence). CDR3 sequence reads: CASSSAEAEQYF. The CDR3 bases are TGTGCCAGCAGCTCCGCTGAGGCCGAGCAGTACTTC.

The chain is built from TRBV19 and TRBJ2-1; a weak D match, TRBD2 (6 bases). The CDR3 extends over 15 amino acids. V dropped 3 bases and J dropped 0 bases, with 9 bases sitting between them. Germline CDR1 is LNHDA and CDR2 is SQIVND (reference sequence). Here the CDR3 reads CASSIRGSSYNEQFF. CDR3 DNA sequence: TGTGCCAGTAGTATTCGGGGGAGCTCCTACAATGAGCAGTTCTTC.

This chain uses TRBV27 with TRBJ2-3; D gene uncertain. Deletions cut 4 bases from V and 5 bases from J, with 10 bases between. This CDR3 is 13 amino acids long. In germline, CDR1 is MNHEY, CDR2 SMNVEV (reference sequence). CDR3 sequence (DNA): TGTGCCAGCAGTTCCTCTAGGAGAGATACGCAGTATTTT. Protein: CASSSSRRDTQYF.